These 23 T cell receptor beta chains share one sample of origin, sequenced in a study of T cells expressing NK-cell markers. For each CDR3 protein, TCRdb gives one entry from its re-call of the 5' RACE reads, without DNA. Here the sample table reports roughly 170,000 distinct CDR3 sequences. Input material: blood T cells: a sorted CD56 or NKG2C T cell subset, CD4+ or CD8+ T cells, or bulk PBMC T cells (not recorded which). These receptors all come from a woman between 18 and 70 years old in good health.

The rearrangement joins TRBV12-3 or TRBV12-4 to TRBJ2-3; TCRdb lists TRBD1, though no DNA is available to test this call. The CDR3 sequence is 14 residues long. CDR3 protein: CASTFRGTGDTQYF.

The chain carries TRBV7-9 and TRBJ1-3. Germline V CDR1 and CDR2: SEHNR, FQNEAQ (reference sequence). The CDR3 consists of 15 residues. The CDR3 sequence is CASSPLRQPGNTIYF.

The chain has TRBV9 and TRBJ2-2; the D call of TRBD1 rests on TCRdb alone, since no DNA is present to check it. This CDR3 has 16 residues. The germline V gene encodes CDR1 SGDLS and CDR2 YYNGEE. CDR3 amino acids: CASSITGGADVGELFF.

The chain links TRBV20-1 to TRBJ2-5; TCRdb reports TRBD1, a call that lacks DNA to check it against. Germline lookup yields CDR1 DFQATT and CDR2 SNEGSKA (reference sequence). CDR3 length: 15 residues. CDR3 protein: CSAYRAGAAGKTQYF.

The CDR3: CSARAYPGEKLFF. The chain carries TRBV20-1 and TRBJ1-4; as DNA is missing, the TRBD1 call by TCRdb cannot be tested. The length of the CDR3 is 13 residues. Germline CDR1 and CDR2: DFQATT and SNEGSKA (reference sequence).

J is TRBJ2-3 and V is TRBV20-1; TCRdb's D call of TRBD1 is untestable without DNA. The germline CDR1 and CDR2 sequences are DFQATT and SNEGSKA (reference sequence). This CDR3 has 14 amino acids. CDR3 sequence: CSARNRGGGDTQYF.

The chain has TRBV12-3 or TRBV12-4 and TRBJ1-1. The CDR3 extends over 15 amino acids. This CDR3 is CASSDNKALNTEAFF.

The J gene is TRBJ2-1, the V gene TRBV20-1; absent DNA, TCRdb's TRBD1 call cannot be checked. The CDR3 runs to 13 residues. Germline CDR1 reads DFQATT; CDR2 reads SNEGSKA (reference sequence). The chain's CDR3 is CSGKGGTYNEQFF.

V and J are TRBV18 and TRBJ1-5. CDR3 length: 13 amino acids. Germline values: CDR1 KGHSH, CDR2 LQKENI. The CDR3 is CASSTNSDQPQHF.

The rearrangement links TRBV6-6 to TRBJ2-3; absent DNA, TCRdb's TRBD1 call cannot be checked. This CDR3 comprises 13 residues. CDR1 is MNHNY, CDR2 SVGAGI, per germline (reference sequence). The CDR3: CASSYLGEDTQYF.

The J gene is TRBJ1-4, the V gene TRBV7-9; TCRdb's D gene call, TRBD1, goes unchecked for lack of DNA. Germline-derived CDR1 and CDR2 are SEHNR and FQNEAQ (reference sequence). This CDR3 spans 15 amino acids. The CDR3 spells CASSLGDSTNEKLFF.

The CDR3: CASSQGRADTQYF. This chain joins TRBV3-1 and TRBJ2-3. The CDR3 has 13 amino acids. Germline lookup yields CDR1 LGHDT and CDR2 YNNKEL (reference sequence).

V usage is TRBV10-3 and J usage is TRBJ2-5; TCRdb indicates TRBD2, and absent DNA this call remains unverified. The germline gives CDR1 ENHRY, CDR2 SYGVKD. This CDR3 is built from 14 residues. The CDR3 reads CAISTSGSGETQYF.

The rearrangement uses TRBV10-2 and TRBJ1-4. Germline assignment: CDR1 WSHSY and CDR2 SAAADI. CDR3 length: 12 amino acids. CDR3 sequence reads: CASSEIREKLFF.

The genes are TRBV6-6 and TRBJ2-7; TCRdb indicates TRBD1, and absent DNA this call remains unverified. This CDR3 has 11 amino acids. Germline CDR1 reads MNHNY; CDR2 reads SVGAGI (reference sequence). The CDR3 loop is CASHPAYEQYF.

This chain uses TRBV5-1 with TRBJ2-3. This CDR3 spans 15 amino acids. Per germline, CDR1 SGHRS and CDR2 YFSETQ. This chain's CDR3 is CASSLADSSTDTQYF.

The chain recombines TRBV27 with TRBJ1-4; TCRdb designates TRBD1, a call that cannot be tested without DNA. The CDR3 is 15 amino acids. CDR1 MNHEY and CDR2 SMNVEV come from the germline V gene (reference sequence). The CDR3 region is CASSFTLGTGEKLFF.

This chain connects TRBV7-3 to TRBJ1-4; TCRdb calls TRBD1, which cannot be checked without DNA. CDR3 length: 15 amino acids. Looked up from germline, CDR1 is SGHTA and CDR2 is FQGTGA. CDR3 residues: CASSAGQPGSEKLFF.

This chain connects TRBV9 to TRBJ2-3; TCRdb names TRBD1, which stays unverified in the absence of DNA. Germline V gives CDR1 SGDLS, CDR2 YYNGEE. CDR3 length: 16 amino acids. CDR3 sequence: CASSKTGTRNTDTQYF. The full variable domain, with the rest looked up from reference TRBV9 and TRBJ2-3, is DSGVTQTPKHLITATGQRVTLRCSPRSGDLSVYWYQQSLDQGLQFLIQYYNGEERAKGNILERFSAQQFPDLHSELNLSSLELGDSALYFCASSKTGTRNTDTQYFGPGTRLTVL.

This chain joins TRBV20-1 and TRBJ1-2; TCRdb's D call of TRBD1 is untestable without DNA. CDR3 length: 11 amino acids. Per the germline V gene, CDR1 is DFQATT and CDR2 is SNEGSKA (reference sequence). The CDR3 sequence is CSARWGAGYTF.

This chain joins TRBV7-3 and TRBJ2-7; without DNA, the TCRdb call of TRBD2 cannot be checked. The germline V gene has CDR1 SGHTA and CDR2 FQGTGA. The CDR3 loop spans 17 amino acids. CDR3 sequence: CASSLRGLAGGYSEQYF.

The chain carries TRBV24-1 and TRBJ2-3; there is no DNA to check the TCRdb D call of TRBD1. This CDR3 spans 18 amino acids. Germline-derived CDR1 and CDR2 are KGHDR and SFDVKD. CDR3 in amino acids: CATSPPRNGGLAPDTQYF.

CDR3 protein: CASSLALTRQIGETQYF. This chain connects TRBV5-1 to TRBJ2-5; with no DNA, the TCRdb D assignment of TRBD2 cannot be verified. Germline V lookup: CDR1 SGHRS, CDR2 YFSETQ. The CDR3 has 17 amino acids.